The 23 T cell receptor beta chains reported below all come from one sample, sequenced in a study of shared clonotypes between healthy human individuals. Using immunoSEQ multiplex PCR, the repertoire was profiled, and TCRdb retains in-frame clones only, with some absent. The sample lists 1.6 million or so clones; around 97% were seen once. Material: naive CD4+ T cells sorted from blood. Subset defined: CD45RA+ positively selected. These receptor sequences come from a young man in good health.

This chain uses TRBV2 with TRBJ2-3, with D perhaps matching TRBD1 (6 bases). V dropped 7 bases and J dropped 10 bases, with 30 bases sitting between them. This CDR3 comprises 17 residues. Germline CDR1 reads SNHLY; CDR2 reads FYNNEI. CDR3 bases: TGTGCCAGCACTCCCATCCTAGGGGACACCGAGTTAGGTGCGCAGTATTTT. Protein: CASTPILGDTELGAQYF.

The chain uses TRBV7-3 and TRBJ2-3; 10 bases are shared with TRBD2. CDR1 SGHTA and CDR2 FQGTGA come from the germline V gene. V shed 4 bases and J 7 bases; nucleotides not matched to a gene: 8. CDR3 length equals 15 residues. The CDR3 loop reads CASSSLAGDENTQYF. The CDR3 coding sequence is TGTGCCAGCAGCTCGCTAGCGGGAGACGAAAATACGCAGTATTTT.

The chain carries TRBV6-1 and TRBJ2-1; D ambiguous. The CDR3 loop spans 10 amino acids. The germline gives CDR1 MNHNS, CDR2 SASEGT. V lost 6 bases to trimming and J lost 10 bases, with 7 bases between them. CDR3 region: CASRGEEQFF. The CDR3 DNA follows: TGTGCCAGCAGAGGAGAGGAGCAGTTCTTC.

The V and J genes are TRBV2 and TRBJ1-1; D is perhaps TRBD1 (6 bases). This CDR3 comprises 14 residues. V dropped 7 bases and J dropped 2 bases, with 14 bases sitting between them. Germline V CDR1 and CDR2: SNHLY, FYNNEI. The CDR3: CASNGGRGNTEAFF. The DNA of the CDR3 is TGTGCCAGCAACGGGGGCAGGGGCAACACTGAAGCTTTCTTT. Full variable domain (missing parts from reference TRBV2 and TRBJ1-1): EPEVTQTPSHQVTQMGQEVILRCVPISNHLYFYWYRQILGQKVEFLVSFYNNEISEKSEIFDDQFSVERPDGSNFTLKIRSTKLEDSAMYFCASNGGRGNTEAFFGQGTRLTVV.

The chain has TRBV28 and TRBJ1-3, with 9 bases matching TRBD1. The CDR3 has 17 amino acids. Germline V gene lookup returns CDR1 MDHEN and CDR2 SYDVKM. J gave up 3 bases and V 5 bases, and 11 bases lay outside the gene matches. CDR3 nucleotide sequence: TGTGCCAGCAGTACCGGGACAGGGTCTCTTTTTGGAAACACCATATATTTT. Translating it yields CASSTGTGSLFGNTIYF.

The V and J genes are TRBV7-8 and TRBJ2-1, with TRBD2 identical over 10 bases. V trimming: 2 bases; J trimming: 3 bases; junction bases outside the gene matches: 16. Germline lookup yields CDR1 SGHVS and CDR2 FQNEAQ. This CDR3 contains 20 residues. The CDR3 loop reads CASSLLVTSGFRKGYNEQFF. CDR3 DNA: TGTGCCAGCAGCTTACTGGTGACTAGCGGGTTTCGGAAAGGCTACAATGAGCAGTTCTTC.

The chain links TRBV5-8 to TRBJ2-5, with D perhaps matching TRBD1 (6 bases). Germline loops: CDR1 SGHTS, CDR2 YDEGEE. CDR3 length equals 13 residues. V was cut by 4 bases and J by 1 base, with 8 bases left in between. The CDR3 nucleotides read TGTGCCAGCAGCCCGGACAGCCAAGAGACCCAGTACTTC. It specifies CASSPDSQETQYF.

The chain uses TRBV14 and TRBJ1-1; tentative D call: TRBD1 (5 bases). Germline V lookup: CDR1 SGHDN, CDR2 FVKESK. The CDR3 covers 14 residues. Trimming took off 1 base at V and 1 base at J, with 7 bases between the two ends. CDR3 region: CASSQGGGNTEAFF. CDR3 sequence (DNA): TGTGCCAGCAGCCAAGGTGGGGGGAACACTGAAGCTTTCTTT. The variable domain in full, completed from reference TRBV14 and TRBJ1-1, reads EAGVTQFPSHSVIEKGQTVTLRCDPISGHDNLYWYRRVMGKEIKFLLHFVKESKQDESGMPNNRFLAERTGGTYSTLKVQPAELEDSGVYFCASSQGGGNTEAFFGQGTRLTVV.

The chain recombines TRBV7-9 with TRBJ1-2, with D possibly being TRBD1 (5 bases). With 1 base removed from V and 3 bases from J, the gap between germline ends came to 12 bases. The germline V gene encodes CDR1 SEHNR and CDR2 FQNEAQ (reference sequence). This CDR3 comprises 15 residues. The CDR3 spells CASSLGQGVDYGYTF. The CDR3 region has the DNA TGTGCCAGCAGCTTAGGGCAGGGTGTGGACTATGGCTACACCTTC.

The J gene is TRBJ2-3, the V gene TRBV5-6; 11 bases agree with TRBD2. Per the germline V gene, CDR1 is SGHDT and CDR2 is YYEEEE. V trimming: 0 bases; J trimming: 3 bases; junction bases outside the gene matches: 6. The CDR3 loop spans 17 amino acids. This CDR3 reads CASSLVVTSGRTDTQYF. The CDR3 coding sequence is TGTGCCAGCAGCTTGGTTGTAACTAGCGGGAGAACAGATACGCAGTATTTT.

The V gene is TRBV27, the J gene TRBJ2-1; TRBD1 is a possible D gene (5 bases). The CDR3 is made up of 14 amino acids. The germline gives CDR1 MNHEY, CDR2 SMNVEV (reference sequence). The V end lost 6 bases, the J end lost 3 bases, and 12 bases lay between the germline ends. The CDR3, as DNA: TGTGCCAGCAGGATCCGTAGGGGCTACAATGAGCAGTTCTTC. Its translation: CASRIRRGYNEQFF.

This chain joins TRBV28 and TRBJ1-4; 8 positions match TRBD1. Per germline, CDR1 MDHEN and CDR2 SYDVKM. Unmatched junction bases numbered 5, after V lost 5 bases and J lost 3 bases. The CDR3 sequence is 15 residues long. This chain's CDR3 is CASSTPGQANEKLFF. CDR3 coding DNA: TGTGCCAGCAGTACACCGGGACAGGCTAATGAAAAACTGTTTTTT.

The chain has TRBV7-9 and TRBJ2-2; 7 bases map to TRBD1. Germline V gene data show CDR1 as SEHNR and CDR2 as FQNEAQ (reference sequence). V was pared by 5 bases and J by 4 bases, with 7 bases of the junction left unmatched. CDR3 size: 15 residues. Here the CDR3 DNA reads TGTGCCAGCAGCCGACCGGGACAGAGCACCGGGGAGCTGTTTTTT. Its translation: CASSRPGQSTGELFF.

The V gene is TRBV2, the J gene TRBJ1-4, with no clear D. The CDR3 loop spans 11 amino acids. V gave up 4 bases and J gave up 7 bases, with 4 bases separating them. Germline V gene data show CDR1 as SNHLY and CDR2 as FYNNEI. Here the CDR3 DNA reads TGTGCCAGCAGTGCTGCTGAAAAACTGTTTTTT. Protein product: CASSAAEKLFF.

V is TRBV14 and J is TRBJ1-1; D remains unclear. The germline V gene has CDR1 SGHDN and CDR2 FVKESK. This CDR3 is 12 amino acids long. V lost 1 base and J lost 10, with 10 bases in between. CDR3 amino acids: CASSQVVPGAFF. Here the CDR3 DNA reads TGTGCCAGCAGCCAAGTTGTCCCTGGAGCTTTCTTT.

The rearrangement links TRBV5-1 to TRBJ2-3; no definite D call. Germline V lookup: CDR1 SGHRS, CDR2 YFSETQ. The CDR3 contains 14 residues. V was trimmed by 0 bases and J by 2 bases, leaving 7 bases between them. As DNA, the CDR3 is TGCGCCAGCAGCTTGGCCCAAGACACAGATACGCAGTATTTT. Translating gives CASSLAQDTDTQYF.

A remark on this clone: One junction end does not reproduce the germline sequence, and a read error may be involved. Other nucleotide sequences from this sample produce the same CDR3. The chain's CDR3 is CASSPLAGTNEKLFF. CDR3 bases: TGTGCCAGCTCCCCACTGGCAGGAACTAATGAAAAACTGTTTTTT. V is TRBV18 and J is TRBJ1-4; D is unclear. CDR1 is KGHSH and CDR2 is LQKENI in the germline V gene. The CDR3 runs 15 residues.

This clone has a single count. The V and J genes are TRBV6-1 and TRBJ2-7; 7 bases fit TRBD2. This CDR3 is 17 amino acids long. Germline assignment: CDR1 MNHNS and CDR2 SASEGT. The V segment lost 4 bases and the J segment 6 bases; nucleotides outside the gene matches: 18. CDR3 region: CASSAGPRGVRSPEQYF. As DNA, the CDR3 is TGTGCCAGCAGTGCGGGTCCTCGGGGGGTAAGGTCCCCCGAGCAGTACTTC.

This chain uses TRBV1 with TRBJ1-1. TRBV1 is designated a pseudogene. The CDR3 loop spans 16 amino acids. CDR3 sequence reads: CTSSPIGEKRNTEAFF. Written as DNA, the CDR3 is TGCACCAGCAGCCCTATCGGGGAGAAGAGGAACACTGAAGCTTTCTTT.

The genes are TRBV2 and TRBJ2-2; the D gene is possibly TRBD2 (5 bases). CDR1 is SNHLY and CDR2 is FYNNEI in the germline V gene. The CDR3 contains 15 residues. V was clipped by 5 bases and J by 0 bases, with 10 bases between them. The CDR3 protein is CASSRLAPNTGELFF. The CDR3 DNA follows: TGTGCCAGCAGTAGGCTAGCCCCGAACACCGGGGAGCTGTTTTTT.

The J gene is TRBJ2-7, the V gene TRBV5-4; D not certain. This CDR3 is 12 amino acids long. V was cut by 3 bases and J by 6 bases, with 10 bases left in between. CDR1 and CDR2 from the germline V gene are SGHNT and YYREEE (reference sequence). This CDR3 reads CASSSPPAEQYF. Written as DNA, the CDR3 is TGTGCCAGCAGCTCCCCCCCGGCCGAGCAGTACTTC.

This rearrangement joins TRBV29-1 to TRBJ1-1, with 10 bases fitting TRBD1. CDR1 and CDR2 from the germline V gene are SQVTM and ANQGSEA. The CDR3 length is 13 residues. V shed 8 bases, J shed 5 bases, and the junction held 8 bases outside the gene matches. The CDR3 coding sequence is TGCAGCACACCGGGACAGGGGCGAACTGAAGCTTTCTTT. Translated: CSTPGQGRTEAFF. Full variable domain (remainder filled in from reference TRBV29-1 and TRBJ1-1): SAVISQKPSRDICQRGTSLTIQCQVDSQVTMMFWYRQQPGQSLTLIATANQGSEATYESGFVIDKFPISRPNLTFSTLTVSNMSPEDSSIYLCSTPGQGRTEAFFGQGTRLTVV.

V and J are TRBV7-9 and TRBJ2-7; the D gene is possibly TRBD1 (5 bases). CDR1 is SEHNR, CDR2 FQNEAQ, per germline (reference sequence). V shed 5 bases and J shed 3 bases, with 17 bases lying between them. The length of the CDR3 is 15 residues. The CDR3 nucleotides read TGTGCCAGCAGCCCACAGGCACCTTTCATCTACGAGCAGTACTTC. Encoded protein: CASSPQAPFIYEQYF. Combining the CDR3 with reference TRBV7-9 and TRBJ2-7 gives the whole variable domain DTGVSQNPRHKITKRGQNVTFRCDPISEHNRLYWYRQTLGQGPEFLTYFQNEAQLEKSRLLSDRFSAERPKGSFSTLEIQRTEQGDSAMYLCASSPQAPFIYEQYFGPGTRLTVT.